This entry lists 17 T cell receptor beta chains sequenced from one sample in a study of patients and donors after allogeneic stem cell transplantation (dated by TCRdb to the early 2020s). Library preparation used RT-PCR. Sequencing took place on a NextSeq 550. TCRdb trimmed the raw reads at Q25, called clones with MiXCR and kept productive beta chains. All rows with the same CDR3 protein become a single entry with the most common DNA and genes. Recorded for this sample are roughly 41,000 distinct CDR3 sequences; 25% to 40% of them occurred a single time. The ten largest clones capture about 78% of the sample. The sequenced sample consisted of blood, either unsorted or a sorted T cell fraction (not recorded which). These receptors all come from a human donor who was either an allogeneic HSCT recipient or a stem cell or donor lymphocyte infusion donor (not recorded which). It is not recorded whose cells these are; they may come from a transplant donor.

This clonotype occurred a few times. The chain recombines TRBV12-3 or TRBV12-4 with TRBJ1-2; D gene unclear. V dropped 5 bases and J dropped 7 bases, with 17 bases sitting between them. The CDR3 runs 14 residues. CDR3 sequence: CASSPRTRAPGYTF. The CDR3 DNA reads TGTGCCAGCAGTCCTAGGACGAGGGCACCTGGCTACACCTTC.

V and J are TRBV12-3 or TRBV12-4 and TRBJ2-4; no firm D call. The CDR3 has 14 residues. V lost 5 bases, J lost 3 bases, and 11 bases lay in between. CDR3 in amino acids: CASSLRPGKNIQYF. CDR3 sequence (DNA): TGTGCCAGCAGTCTCCGTCCTGGCAAAAACATTCAGTACTTC.

In DNA form, the CDR3 reads TGTGCCACCAGCAGAGATAAACTTAACACTGAAGCTTTCTTT. Protein product: CATSRDKLNTEAFF. The rearrangement links TRBV15 to TRBJ1-1; no reliable D call. CDR1 is LNHNV and CDR2 is YYDKDF in the germline V gene (reference sequence). CDR3 length equals 14 residues. V lost 0 bases and J lost 2, with 7 bases in between.

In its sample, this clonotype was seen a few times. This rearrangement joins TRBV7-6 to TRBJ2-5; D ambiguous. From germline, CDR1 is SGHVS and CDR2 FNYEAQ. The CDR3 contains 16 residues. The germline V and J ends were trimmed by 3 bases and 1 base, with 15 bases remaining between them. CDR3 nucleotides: TGTGCCAGCAGCTTCCACCTTAGTACGGGCCAAGAGACCCAGTACTTC. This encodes CASSFHLSTGQETQYF.

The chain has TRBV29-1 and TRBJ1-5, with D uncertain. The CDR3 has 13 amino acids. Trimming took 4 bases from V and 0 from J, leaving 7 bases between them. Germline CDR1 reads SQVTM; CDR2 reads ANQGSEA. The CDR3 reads CSVAADSNQPQHF. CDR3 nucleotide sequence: TGCAGCGTTGCGGCCGATAGCAATCAGCCCCAGCATTTT.

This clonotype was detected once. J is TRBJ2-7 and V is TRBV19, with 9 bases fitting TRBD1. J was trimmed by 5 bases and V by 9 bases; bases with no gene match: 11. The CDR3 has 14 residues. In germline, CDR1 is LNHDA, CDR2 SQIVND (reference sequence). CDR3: CARVNRDRVNEQYF. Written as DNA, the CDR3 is TGTGCCAGGGTAAACCGGGACAGGGTCAACGAGCAGTACTTC.

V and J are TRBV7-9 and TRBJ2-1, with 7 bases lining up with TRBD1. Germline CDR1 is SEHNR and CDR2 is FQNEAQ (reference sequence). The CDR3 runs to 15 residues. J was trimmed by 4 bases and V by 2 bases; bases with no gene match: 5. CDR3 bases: TGTGCCAGCAGCTTAAAGGGGGCCATGTACAATGAGCAGTTCTTC. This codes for CASSLKGAMYNEQFF.

CDR3 in amino acids: CASSRALNTEAFF. The CDR3 DNA reads as TGTGCCAGCAGCCGGGCGCTGAACACTGAAGCTTTCTTT. This chain uses TRBV13 with TRBJ1-1; D is unresolved. V was pared by 5 bases and J by 0 bases, with 7 bases between. The CDR3 contains 13 residues. CDR1 is PRHDT and CDR2 is FYEKMQ in the germline V gene (reference sequence).

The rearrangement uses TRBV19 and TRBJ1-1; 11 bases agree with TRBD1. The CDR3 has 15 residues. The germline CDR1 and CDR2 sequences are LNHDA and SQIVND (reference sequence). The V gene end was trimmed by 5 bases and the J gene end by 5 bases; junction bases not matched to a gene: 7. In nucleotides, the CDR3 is TGTGCCAGTAGTGCCCGGGACAGGGGGAAAACTGAAGCTTTCTTT. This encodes CASSARDRGKTEAFF.

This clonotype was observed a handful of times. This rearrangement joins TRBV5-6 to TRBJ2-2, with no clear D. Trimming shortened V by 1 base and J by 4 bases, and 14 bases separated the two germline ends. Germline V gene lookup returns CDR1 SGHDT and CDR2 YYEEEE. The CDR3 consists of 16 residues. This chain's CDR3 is CASSLNLYGLTGELFF. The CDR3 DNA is TGTGCCAGCAGCTTGAACCTGTACGGGCTCACCGGGGAGCTGTTTTTT.

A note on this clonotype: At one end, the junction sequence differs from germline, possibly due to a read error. As DNA, the CDR3 is TGTGCCGGCAGTTTGATGCAGTTGAACACTGAAGCTTTCTTT. It is translated as CAGSLMQLNTEAFF. The rearrangement joins TRBV12-3 or TRBV12-4 to TRBJ1-1; D call uncertain. CDR3 length equals 14 residues.

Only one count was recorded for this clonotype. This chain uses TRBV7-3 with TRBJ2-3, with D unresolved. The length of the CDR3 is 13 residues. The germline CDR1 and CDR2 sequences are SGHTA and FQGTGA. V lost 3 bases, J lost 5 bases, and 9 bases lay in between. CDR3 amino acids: CASSLSLGDTQYF. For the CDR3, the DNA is TGTGCCAGCAGCTTGAGTCTCGGAGATACGCAGTATTTT.

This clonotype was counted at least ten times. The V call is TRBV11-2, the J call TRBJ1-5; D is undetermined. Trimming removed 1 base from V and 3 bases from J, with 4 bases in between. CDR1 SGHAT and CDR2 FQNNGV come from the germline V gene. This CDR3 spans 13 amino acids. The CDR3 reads CASSLVPNQPQHF. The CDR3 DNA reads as TGTGCCAGCAGCTTAGTTCCCAATCAGCCCCAGCATTTT.

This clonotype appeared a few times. CDR3 sequence reads: CASSQDPGRGGNTIYF. The CDR3, as DNA: TGTGCCAGCAGCCAAGACCCCGGACGAGGTGGAAACACCATATATTTT. The genes are TRBV3-1 and TRBJ1-3, with unresolved D. Germline CDR1 is LGHDT and CDR2 is YNNKEL (reference sequence). The CDR3 totals 16 residues. Trimming cost V 0 bases and J 3 bases, with 12 bases left between them.

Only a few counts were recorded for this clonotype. The CDR3 sequence: CASSKPGQGAGRRSYEQYF. DNA of the CDR3: TGTGCCAGCAGCAAGCCGGGACAGGGGGCAGGAAGGAGGTCCTACGAGCAGTACTTC. The V gene is TRBV21-1, the J gene TRBJ2-7; TRBD1 is the table's D call, not checked against the DNA. TRBV21-1 represents a pseudogene. There are 19 residues in the CDR3.

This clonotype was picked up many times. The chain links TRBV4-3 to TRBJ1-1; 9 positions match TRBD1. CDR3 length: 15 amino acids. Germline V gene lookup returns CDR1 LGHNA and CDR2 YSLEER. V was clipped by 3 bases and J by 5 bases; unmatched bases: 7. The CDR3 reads CASSHRTGEGTEAFF. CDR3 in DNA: TGCGCCAGCAGCCATAGGACAGGGGAGGGGACTGAAGCTTTCTTT.

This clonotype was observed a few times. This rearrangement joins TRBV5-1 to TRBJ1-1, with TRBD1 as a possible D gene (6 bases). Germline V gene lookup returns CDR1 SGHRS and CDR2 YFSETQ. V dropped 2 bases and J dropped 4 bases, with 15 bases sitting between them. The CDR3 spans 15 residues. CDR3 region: CASSFYGGGSTEAFF. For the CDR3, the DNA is TGCGCCAGCAGCTTTTATGGGGGCGGAAGCACTGAAGCTTTCTTT.